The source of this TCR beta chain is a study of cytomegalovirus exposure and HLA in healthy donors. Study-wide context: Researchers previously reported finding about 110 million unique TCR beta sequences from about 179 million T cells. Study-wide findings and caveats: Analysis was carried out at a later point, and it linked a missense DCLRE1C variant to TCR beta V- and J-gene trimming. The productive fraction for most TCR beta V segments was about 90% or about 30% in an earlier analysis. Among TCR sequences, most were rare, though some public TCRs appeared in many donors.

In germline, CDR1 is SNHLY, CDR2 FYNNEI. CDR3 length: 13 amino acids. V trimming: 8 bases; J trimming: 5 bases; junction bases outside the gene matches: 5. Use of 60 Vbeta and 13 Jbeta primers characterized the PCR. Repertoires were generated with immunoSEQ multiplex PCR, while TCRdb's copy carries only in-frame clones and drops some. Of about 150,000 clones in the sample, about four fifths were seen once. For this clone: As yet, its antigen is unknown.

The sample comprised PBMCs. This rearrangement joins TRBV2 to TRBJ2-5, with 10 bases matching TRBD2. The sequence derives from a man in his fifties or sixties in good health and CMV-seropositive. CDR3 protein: CASCTSGMETQYF. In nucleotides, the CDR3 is TGTGCCAGCTGTACTAGCGGGATGGAGACCCAGTACTTC. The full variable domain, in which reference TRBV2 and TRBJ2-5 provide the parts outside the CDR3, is EPEVTQTPSHQVTQMGQEVILRCVPISNHLYFYWYRQILGQKVEFLVSFYNNEISEKSEIFDDQFSVERPDGSNFTLKIRSTKLEDSAMYFCASCTSGMETQYFGPGTRLLVL.